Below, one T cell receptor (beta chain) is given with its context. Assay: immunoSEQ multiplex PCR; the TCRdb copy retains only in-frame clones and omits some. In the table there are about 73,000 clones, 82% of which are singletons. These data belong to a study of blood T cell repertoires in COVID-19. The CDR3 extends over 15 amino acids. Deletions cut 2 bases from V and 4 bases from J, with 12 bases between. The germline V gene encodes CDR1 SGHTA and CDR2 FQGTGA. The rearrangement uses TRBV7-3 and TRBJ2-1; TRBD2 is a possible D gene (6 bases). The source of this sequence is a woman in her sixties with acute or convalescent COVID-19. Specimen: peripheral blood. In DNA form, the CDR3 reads TGTGCCAGCAGCTTATCCCGCGGGGATTACAATGAGCAGTTCTTC. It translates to CASSLSRGDYNEQFF. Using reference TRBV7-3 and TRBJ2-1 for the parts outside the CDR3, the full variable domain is GAGVSQTPSNKVTEKGKYVELRCDPISGHTALYWYRQSLGQGPEFLIYFQGTGAADDSGLPNDRFFAVRPEGSVSTLKIQRTERGDSAVYLCASSLSRGDYNEQFFGPGTRLTVL.